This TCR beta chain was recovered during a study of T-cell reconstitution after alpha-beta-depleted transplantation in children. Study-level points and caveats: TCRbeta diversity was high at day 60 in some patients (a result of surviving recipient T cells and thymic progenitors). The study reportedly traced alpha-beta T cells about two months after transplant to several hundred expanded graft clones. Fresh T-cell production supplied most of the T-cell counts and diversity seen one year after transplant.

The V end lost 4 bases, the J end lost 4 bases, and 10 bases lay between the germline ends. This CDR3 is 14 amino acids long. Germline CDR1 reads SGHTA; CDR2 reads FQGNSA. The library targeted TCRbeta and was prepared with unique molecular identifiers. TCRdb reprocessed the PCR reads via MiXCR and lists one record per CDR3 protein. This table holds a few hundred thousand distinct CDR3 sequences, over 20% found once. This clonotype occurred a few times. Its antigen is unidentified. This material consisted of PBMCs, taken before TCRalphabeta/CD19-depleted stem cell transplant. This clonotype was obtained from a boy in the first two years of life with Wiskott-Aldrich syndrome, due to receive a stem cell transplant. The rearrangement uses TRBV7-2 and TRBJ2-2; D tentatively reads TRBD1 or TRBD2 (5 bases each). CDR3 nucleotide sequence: TGTGCCAGCAGCTCCCGGGACGCCACCGGGGAGCTGTTTTTT. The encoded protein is CASSSRDATGELFF.